Below are 14 T cell receptor beta chains sequenced from a single sample in a study of cytomegalovirus exposure and HLA in healthy donors. Assay: immunoSEQ multiplex PCR; the TCRdb copy retains only in-frame clones and omits some. Of approximately 180,000 clones listed, roughly 89% were seen once; the top ten hold approximately 1.4%. The sample consisted of PBMCs. Receptors originate from a woman aged 25-40 years in good health and CMV-seronegative.

This clone was counted ten times or more. This sequence joins TRBV13 and TRBJ2-7, with 10 nucleotides matching TRBD2. This CDR3 comprises 16 residues. V lost 5 bases and J lost 9; bases outside the gene matches: 16. Germline V gene sequence: CDR1 PRHDT, CDR2 FYEKMQ (reference sequence). The CDR3 DNA follows: TGTGCCAGCAGCCCGAAAGGGACTAGCGACTCCGAGGTGCAGTACTTC. This encodes CASSPKGTSDSEVQYF.

The chain links TRBV27 to TRBJ1-5; possible D gene TRBD1, 5 bases. V was cut by 4 bases and J by 4 bases, with 11 bases left in between. Germline values: CDR1 MNHEY, CDR2 SMNVEV (reference sequence). The CDR3 loop spans 14 amino acids. The CDR3 sequence: CASSSAGSNQPQHF. CDR3 bases: TGTGCCAGCAGTTCGGCAGGGTCGAATCAGCCCCAGCATTTT.

The chain joins TRBV7-2 to TRBJ1-2; tentative D call: TRBD1 (6 bases). There are 14 residues in the CDR3. The V end lost 1 base, the J end lost 4 bases, and 10 bases lay between the germline ends. Germline V gene lookup returns CDR1 SGHTA and CDR2 FQGNSA. CDR3 bases: TGTGCCAGCAGCTTAGACTCAGGGGCCTATGGCTACACCTTC. It codes for CASSLDSGAYGYTF.

The chain couples TRBV19 to TRBJ1-5; 7 bases align to TRBD1. Germline loops: CDR1 LNHDA, CDR2 SQIVND (reference sequence). Germline trimming cut 7 bases from V and 5 bases from J; bases unmatched to any gene: 14. This CDR3 region has 16 residues. The DNA of the CDR3 is TGTGCCAGTACCTTATCCCCCGCAGGGGGGTATCAGCCCCAGCATTTT. Its protein product is CASTLSPAGGYQPQHF. Combining the CDR3 with reference TRBV19 and TRBJ1-5 gives the whole variable domain DGGITQSPKYLFRKEGQNVTLSCEQNLNHDAMYWYRQDPGQGLRLIYYSQIVNDFQKGDIAEGYSVSREKKESFPLTVTSAQKNPTAFYLCASTLSPAGGYQPQHFGDGTRLSIL.

The V gene is TRBV27, the J gene TRBJ2-7; TRBD1 aligns across 11 bases. CDR1 is MNHEY and CDR2 is SMNVEV in the germline V gene (reference sequence). The CDR3 contains 15 residues. The trim removed 4 bases at V and 3 bases at J, leaving 5 bases unmatched. CDR3 loop: CASSSRTGGYYEQYF. The CDR3 nucleotides read TGTGCCAGCAGTTCTCGGACAGGGGGCTACTACGAGCAGTACTTC.

The V call is TRBV5-4, the J call TRBJ1-2, with D hard to call. Germline CDR1 SGHNT, CDR2 YYREEE (reference sequence). The CDR3 sequence is 11 residues long. V was shortened by 9 bases and J by 4 bases, with 10 bases between the two germline ends. The CDR3 is CAILDSYGYTF. The CDR3 bases are TGTGCCATACTGGACTCCTATGGCTACACCTTC. Based on the CDR3 plus reference TRBV5-4 and TRBJ1-2, the full variable domain is ETGVTQSPTHLIKTRGQQVTLRCSSQSGHNTVSWYQQALGQGPQFIFQYYREEENGRGNFPPRFSGLQFPNYSSELNVNALELDDSALYLCAILDSYGYTFGSGTRLTVV.

The chain couples TRBV12-2 to TRBJ1-5; the DNA was not used to check the table's D call, TRBD1. TRBV12-2 is a listed pseudogene. The CDR3 totals 16 residues. The CDR3 DNA reads as TGTGCAAGTCGCTTAGTGTGGACAGGCTCGCGGAGGGCCCAGCATTTT. Residues: CASRLVWTGSRRAQHF.

Here the CDR3 reads CASSWTGGDVLSNQPQHF. As DNA, the CDR3 is TGTGCCAGCAGTTGGACAGGGGGCGATGTATTAAGCAATCAGCCCCAGCATTTT. The chain uses TRBV27 and TRBJ1-5; the match to TRBD1 covers 11 bases. The CDR3 extends over 18 amino acids. V shed 4 bases and J 1 base; nucleotides not matched to a gene: 9. Germline values: CDR1 MNHEY, CDR2 SMNVEV (reference sequence).

The count of this clone is one. The rearrangement joins TRBV5-1 to TRBJ2-3; perhaps TRBD2 as D (6 bases). Trimming took 4 bases from V and 2 from J, leaving 14 bases between them. CDR1 and CDR2 (germline): SGHRS, YFSETQ. The CDR3 has 15 amino acids. The CDR3 region has the DNA TGCGCCAGCAGCGGGGTGCGGGGCCCCACAGATACGCAGTATTTT. Translation gives CASSGVRGPTDTQYF.

The DNA of the CDR3 is TGTGCCAGCAGCTTAACGGGACAGGGAGGCGGCTACACCTTC. Its protein product is CASSLTGQGGGYTF. The V gene is TRBV7-2, the J gene TRBJ1-2; 9 positions agree with TRBD1. Trimming at V came to 2 bases and at J to 8 bases, leaving 6 bases not matched to a gene. This CDR3 contains 14 residues. Germline values: CDR1 SGHTA, CDR2 FQGNSA.

CDR3 region: CAWMPTRAQGNGYTF. CDR3 coding DNA: TGTGCCTGGATGCCCACCAGGGCGCAAGGAAATGGCTACACCTTC. This chain connects TRBV30 to TRBJ1-2; maybe TRBD1 (5 bases). CDR1 and CDR2 from the germline V gene are GTSNPN and SVGIG (reference sequence). This CDR3 is built from 15 residues. V was shortened by 4 bases and J by 6 bases, with 21 bases between the two germline ends.

The genes are TRBV27 and TRBJ1-2; D not resolved. V was pared by 10 bases and J by 4 bases, with 19 bases between. The CDR3 has 14 amino acids. The germline CDR1 and CDR2 sequences are MNHEY and SMNVEV (reference sequence). In DNA, the CDR3 is TGTGCCACTAGACTGGACGGGATTTCCTATGGCTACACCTTC. Translated, it gives CATRLDGISYGYTF.

The chain links TRBV29-1 to TRBJ2-3; 8 nucleotides agree with TRBD1. J was trimmed by 3 bases and V by 5 bases; bases with no gene match: 4. Germline-derived CDR1 and CDR2 are SQVTM and ANQGSEA. This CDR3 comprises 13 residues. This CDR3 reads CSVSWTGTDTQYF. In nucleotides, the CDR3 is TGCAGCGTTTCTTGGACAGGGACAGATACGCAGTATTTT.

The genes are TRBV21-1 and TRBJ2-7; TRBD1, the table's D call, was not compared with the DNA. TRBV21-1 constitutes a pseudogene. This CDR3 contains 17 residues. This CDR3 is CASSTRNDRVSSYEQYF. The CDR3 DNA reads as TGTGCCAGCAGCACCCGTAATGACAGGGTGAGCTCCTACGAGCAGTACTTC.